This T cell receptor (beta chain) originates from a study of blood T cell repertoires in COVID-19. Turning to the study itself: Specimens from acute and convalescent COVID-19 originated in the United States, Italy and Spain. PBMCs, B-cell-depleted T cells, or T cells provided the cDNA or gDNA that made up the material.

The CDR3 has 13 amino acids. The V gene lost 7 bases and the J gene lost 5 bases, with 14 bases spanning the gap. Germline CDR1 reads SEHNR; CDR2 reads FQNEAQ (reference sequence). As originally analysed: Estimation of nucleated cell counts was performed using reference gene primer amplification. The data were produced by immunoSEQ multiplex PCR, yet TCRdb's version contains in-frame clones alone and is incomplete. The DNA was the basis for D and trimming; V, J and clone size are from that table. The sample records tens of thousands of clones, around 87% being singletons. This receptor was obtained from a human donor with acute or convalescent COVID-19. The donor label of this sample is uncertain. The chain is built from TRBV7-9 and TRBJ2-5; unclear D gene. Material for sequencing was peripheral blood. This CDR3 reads CASTRATWETQYF. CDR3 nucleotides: TGTGCCAGCACCCGTGCGACTTGGGAGACCCAGTACTTC.